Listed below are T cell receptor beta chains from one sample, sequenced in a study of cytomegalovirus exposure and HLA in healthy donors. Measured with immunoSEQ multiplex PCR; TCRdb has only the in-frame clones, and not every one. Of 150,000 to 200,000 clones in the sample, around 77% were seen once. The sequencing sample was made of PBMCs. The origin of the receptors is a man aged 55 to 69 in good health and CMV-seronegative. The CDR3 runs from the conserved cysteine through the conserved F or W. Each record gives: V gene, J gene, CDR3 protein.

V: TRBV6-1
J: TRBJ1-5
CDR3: CASSSQGNQPQHF

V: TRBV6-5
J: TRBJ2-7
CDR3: CASSPTGSRRNEQYF

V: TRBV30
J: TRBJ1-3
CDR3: CAWTPTPSSGNTIYF

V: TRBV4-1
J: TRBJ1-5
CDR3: CASSQDPGTGYQPQHF

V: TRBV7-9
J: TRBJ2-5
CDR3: CSSSLSQETQYF

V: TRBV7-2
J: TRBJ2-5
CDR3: CASSLGLAGGPSETQYF

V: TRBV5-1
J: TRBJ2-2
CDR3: CASRQTVTGELFF

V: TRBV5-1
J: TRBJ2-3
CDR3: CASSFAGEATDTQYF

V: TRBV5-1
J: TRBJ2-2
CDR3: CASSLRTGGATGELFF

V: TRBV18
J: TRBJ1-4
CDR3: CASSSNGQNNEKLFF

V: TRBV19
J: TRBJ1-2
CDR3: CASSIWGQGAGYTF

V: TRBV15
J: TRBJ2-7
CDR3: CATSRDQGQIRSYEQYF

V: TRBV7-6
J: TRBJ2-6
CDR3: CASSSLGQVYSGANVLTF